This is a list of T cell receptor beta chains from one sample in a study of control samples from healthy donors and cancer patients. The protocol was immunoSEQ multiplex PCR, while the TCRdb copy is restricted to in-frame clones and leaves out a portion. The sample yields about 94,000 clones, roughly nine tenths seen once. The sample consisted of blood. These receptors were obtained from a woman between 18 and 30 years old in good health. Both conserved end residues are part of each CDR3. The order of the fields is V gene, clone size, D gene, J gene, CDR3 length, CDR3 DNA, CDR3 protein. The D gene is left open where the match is weak. Rows may omit the clone size; those that give it use once, few, many or a size class.

V gene: TRBV5-8
clone size: NA
D gene: NA
J gene: TRBJ2-1
CDR3 length: 16
CDR3 DNA: TGTGCCAGCAGCCCTAGGGGCAGGGAAGGCAACAATGAGCAGTTCTTC
CDR3 protein: CASSPRGREGNNEQFF

V gene: TRBV12-3/TRBV12-4
clone size: NA
D gene: TRBD1
J gene: TRBJ1-2
CDR3 length: 13
CDR3 DNA: TGTGCCAGCAGCCTCGAGCCAGGGGGGGGCTACACCTTC
CDR3 protein: CASSLEPGGGYTF

V gene: TRBV7-2
clone size: NA
D gene: NA
J gene: TRBJ1-4
CDR3 length: 13
CDR3 DNA: TGTGCCAGCAGGCCTACGACGACCAGCGAACTGTTTTTT
CDR3 protein: CASRPTTTSELFF

V gene: TRBV6-5
clone size: once
D gene: NA
J gene: TRBJ1-1
CDR3 length: 15
CDR3 DNA: TGTGCCAGCAACACGGAACAGGGTATGGACACTGAAGCTTTCTTT
CDR3 protein: CASNTEQGMDTEAFF

V gene: TRBV5-1
clone size: NA
D gene: TRBD2
J gene: TRBJ2-3
CDR3 length: 16
CDR3 DNA: TGCGCCAGCAGCTCCCATGTCGGGGGGTCCACAGATACGCAGTATTTT
CDR3 protein: CASSSHVGGSTDTQYF

V gene: TRBV7-9
clone size: NA
D gene: NA
J gene: TRBJ1-2
CDR3 length: 14
CDR3 DNA: TGTGCCAGCATGCACGGGCCACAGCTATATGGCTACACCTTC
CDR3 protein: CASMHGPQLYGYTF

V gene: TRBV9
clone size: once
D gene: NA
J gene: TRBJ2-1
CDR3 length: 14
CDR3 DNA: TGTGCCAGCAGCGTAGTAGATGGGGTGAATGAGCAGTTCTTC
CDR3 protein: CASSVVDGVNEQFF

V gene: TRBV18
clone size: NA
D gene: TRBD1
J gene: TRBJ1-1
CDR3 length: 13
CDR3 DNA: TGTGCCAGCTCACGAAGACAGGGGGATGAAGCTTTCTTT
CDR3 protein: CASSRRQGDEAFF

V gene: TRBV2
clone size: NA
D gene: NA
J gene: TRBJ1-5
CDR3 length: 14
CDR3 DNA: TGTGCCACCGCCGACGGGGCCCTCAATCAGCCCCAGCATTTT
CDR3 protein: CATADGALNQPQHF

V gene: TRBV5-5
clone size: once
D gene: NA
J gene: TRBJ1-3
CDR3 length: 13
CDR3 DNA: TGTGCCAGCAGAATGGATTCCGGAAACACCATATATTTT
CDR3 protein: CASRMDSGNTIYF

V gene: TRBV3-1/TRBV3-2
clone size: NA
D gene: NA
J gene: TRBJ1-1
CDR3 length: 13
CDR3 DNA: TGTGCCAGCAGCCAAGAAGGGATTCGGAGAGCTTTCTTT
CDR3 protein: CASSQEGIRRAFF

V gene: TRBV3-1/TRBV3-2
clone size: NA
D gene: NA
J gene: TRBJ1-1
CDR3 length: 14
CDR3 DNA: TGTGCCAGCAGCCCAAGGATTGGGGTGAGTGAAGCTTTCTTT
CDR3 protein: CASSPRIGVSEAFF

V gene: TRBV15
clone size: few
D gene: NA
J gene: TRBJ2-7
CDR3 length: 13
CDR3 DNA: TGTGCCACCAGCAGAGAGGGGGGTTACGAGCAGTACTTC
CDR3 protein: CATSREGGYEQYF

V gene: TRBV19
clone size: NA
D gene: NA
J gene: TRBJ2-7
CDR3 length: 13
CDR3 DNA: TGTGCCAGTAGCCCGACAGATTCCTACGAGCAGTACTTC
CDR3 protein: CASSPTDSYEQYF

V gene: TRBV3-1/TRBV3-2
clone size: NA
D gene: NA
J gene: TRBJ2-7
CDR3 length: 13
CDR3 DNA: TGTGCCAGCAGCCAAAGACGGGACTACGAGCAGTACTTC
CDR3 protein: CASSQRRDYEQYF

V gene: TRBV7-9
clone size: NA
D gene: NA
J gene: TRBJ2-1
CDR3 length: 15
CDR3 DNA: TGTGCCAGCAGCTTAGCCCTTTCCGCCGGCAATGAGCAGTTCTTC
CDR3 protein: CASSLALSAGNEQFF

V gene: TRBV2
clone size: NA
D gene: NA
J gene: TRBJ1-1
CDR3 length: 13
CDR3 DNA: TGTGCCAGCAAAGCCCCAGAAAACACTGAAGCTTTCTTT
CDR3 protein: CASKAPENTEAFF

V gene: TRBV19
clone size: NA
D gene: TRBD1
J gene: TRBJ1-2
CDR3 length: 15
CDR3 DNA: TGTGCCAGTACCAAGGGACAGGGAGGGGCTTATGGCTACACCTTC
CDR3 protein: CASTKGQGGAYGYTF

V gene: TRBV2
clone size: NA
D gene: NA
J gene: TRBJ1-2
CDR3 length: 13
CDR3 DNA: TGTGCCAGCAGTGAAGTGCCGGTCTATGGCTACACCTTC
CDR3 protein: CASSEVPVYGYTF

V gene: TRBV11-3
clone size: NA
D gene: TRBD1
J gene: TRBJ2-1
CDR3 length: 15
CDR3 DNA: TGTGCCAGCAGATGCGACAGGGGTGGGTGGAATGAGCAGTTCTTC
CDR3 protein: CASRCDRGGWNEQFF

V gene: TRBV29-1
clone size: NA
D gene: NA
J gene: TRBJ2-5
CDR3 length: 13
CDR3 DNA: TGCAGCGGGCACCAGGGAGATCAAGAGACCCAGTACTTC
CDR3 protein: CSGHQGDQETQYF

V gene: TRBV5-3
clone size: once
D gene: NA
J gene: TRBJ1-3
CDR3 length: 15
CDR3 DNA: TGTGCCAGTAATGACAAACCGAAACCTGGAAACACCATATATTTT
CDR3 protein: CASNDKPKPGNTIYF

V gene: TRBV7-3
clone size: few
D gene: NA
J gene: TRBJ2-7
CDR3 length: 19
CDR3 DNA: TGTGCCAGCAGCTCCCTTGGGTATGGCGGTAAGACTAGACGCTACGAGCAGTACTTC
CDR3 protein: CASSSLGYGGKTRRYEQYF

V gene: TRBV6-5
clone size: NA
D gene: NA
J gene: TRBJ1-1
CDR3 length: 14
CDR3 DNA: TGTGCCAGCAGTTCGCGGCCGTCGACGGGAGAAGCTTTCTTT
CDR3 protein: CASSSRPSTGEAFF

V gene: TRBV6-5
clone size: NA
D gene: NA
J gene: TRBJ1-1
CDR3 length: 13
CDR3 DNA: TGTGCCAGCAGTCCACGGACAAACACTGAAGCTTTCTTT
CDR3 protein: CASSPRTNTEAFF

V gene: TRBV19
clone size: NA
D gene: TRBD1
J gene: TRBJ2-7
CDR3 length: 14
CDR3 DNA: TGTGCCAGTAGTACCGGACAGGGTGGGTACGAGCAGTACTTC
CDR3 protein: CASSTGQGGYEQYF

V gene: TRBV3-1/TRBV3-2
clone size: NA
D gene: NA
J gene: TRBJ2-5
CDR3 length: 13
CDR3 DNA: TGTGCCAGCAGCCGGCTACAACAAGAGACCCAGTACTTC
CDR3 protein: CASSRLQQETQYF

V gene: TRBV15
clone size: few
D gene: NA
J gene: TRBJ1-1
CDR3 length: 14
CDR3 DNA: TGTGCCACCATTTCAGGGTACGGGAACACTGAAGCTTTCTTT
CDR3 protein: CATISGYGNTEAFF

V gene: TRBV18
clone size: NA
D gene: TRBD1
J gene: TRBJ2-2
CDR3 length: 15
CDR3 DNA: TGTGCCAGCTCAAGGGGGACAGGGAACACCGGGGAGCTGTTTTTT
CDR3 protein: CASSRGTGNTGELFF

V gene: TRBV7-9
clone size: NA
D gene: TRBD1
J gene: TRBJ1-2
CDR3 length: 17
CDR3 DNA: TGTGCCAGCAGCTCCCCTGCCAGACAGGGTCCTAACTATGGCTACACCTTC
CDR3 protein: CASSSPARQGPNYGYTF

V gene: TRBV10-3
clone size: NA
D gene: TRBD1
J gene: TRBJ1-2
CDR3 length: 14
CDR3 DNA: TGTGCCATCCGGGGGGGGGACAGGGACTATGGCTACACCTTC
CDR3 protein: CAIRGGDRDYGYTF

V gene: TRBV10-2
clone size: NA
D gene: TRBD2
J gene: TRBJ2-7
CDR3 length: 14
CDR3 DNA: TGCGCCAGCAGTGAGTCCTGGACTAGCTACGAGCAGTACTTC
CDR3 protein: CASSESWTSYEQYF

V gene: TRBV6-6
clone size: NA
D gene: TRBD1
J gene: TRBJ2-5
CDR3 length: 15
CDR3 DNA: TGTGCCAGCAGGTTGGGACAGCTTAACCAAGAGACCCAGTACTTC
CDR3 protein: CASRLGQLNQETQYF

V gene: TRBV6-6
clone size: NA
D gene: TRBD1
J gene: TRBJ1-4
CDR3 length: 16
CDR3 DNA: TGTGCCAGCAGTCCCGGGACAGGGTCAACTAATGAAAAACTGTTTTTT
CDR3 protein: CASSPGTGSTNEKLFF

V gene: TRBV3-1/TRBV3-2
clone size: NA
D gene: NA
J gene: TRBJ2-5
CDR3 length: 17
CDR3 DNA: TGTGCCAGCAGCCCAAGGAGTCCGGCAGCGTACCAAGAGACCCAGTACTTC
CDR3 protein: CASSPRSPAAYQETQYF

V gene: TRBV7-8
clone size: NA
D gene: TRBD1
J gene: TRBJ2-7
CDR3 length: 14
CDR3 DNA: TGTGCCAGCAGCCGGGGACAGCAATCCTACGAGCAGTACTTC
CDR3 protein: CASSRGQQSYEQYF

V gene: TRBV2
clone size: NA
D gene: NA
J gene: TRBJ1-1
CDR3 length: 14
CDR3 DNA: TGTGCCAGCAGTGACCTAGGCCTAGGCACTGAAGCTTTCTTT
CDR3 protein: CASSDLGLGTEAFF

V gene: TRBV5-1
clone size: NA
D gene: TRBD1
J gene: TRBJ1-2
CDR3 length: 13
CDR3 DNA: TGCGCCAGCAGCTTCGGACAGGGGGATGGCTACACCTTC
CDR3 protein: CASSFGQGDGYTF

V gene: TRBV6-2/TRBV6-3
clone size: NA
D gene: NA
J gene: TRBJ1-1
CDR3 length: 12
CDR3 DNA: TGTGCCAGCAGTTACTGGAACACTGAAGCTTTCTTT
CDR3 protein: CASSYWNTEAFF

V gene: TRBV2
clone size: NA
D gene: NA
J gene: TRBJ1-2
CDR3 length: 15
CDR3 DNA: TGTGCCAGCAGTGAAGGGGGGGCGCTTATTATGGGCTACACCTTC
CDR3 protein: CASSEGGALIMGYTF

V gene: TRBV7-2
clone size: NA
D gene: NA
J gene: TRBJ2-2
CDR3 length: 12
CDR3 DNA: TGTGCCAGCAGTTCCTTAGCCGGGGAGCTGTTTTTT
CDR3 protein: CASSSLAGELFF

V gene: TRBV10-3
clone size: NA
D gene: NA
J gene: TRBJ2-5
CDR3 length: 13
CDR3 DNA: TGTGCCATCAGTGATTCAACATCAGAGACCCAGTACTTC
CDR3 protein: CAISDSTSETQYF

V gene: TRBV7-8
clone size: NA
D gene: NA
J gene: TRBJ2-7
CDR3 length: 13
CDR3 DNA: TGTGCCAGCAGCCAAGACTTTGCTGAGGAGCAGTACTTC
CDR3 protein: CASSQDFAEEQYF

V gene: TRBV19
clone size: NA
D gene: TRBD1
J gene: TRBJ2-2
CDR3 length: 16
CDR3 DNA: TGTGCCAGCACCCCCTTGGGACAGAGTGTCCCCGGGGAGCTGTTTTTT
CDR3 protein: CASTPLGQSVPGELFF

V gene: TRBV6-5
clone size: NA
D gene: TRBD1
J gene: TRBJ1-2
CDR3 length: 14
CDR3 DNA: TGTGCCAGCAGAGGGACAGGGGAATTCTATGGCTACACCTTC
CDR3 protein: CASRGTGEFYGYTF

V gene: TRBV25-1
clone size: NA
D gene: TRBD1
J gene: TRBJ2-3
CDR3 length: 16
CDR3 DNA: TGTGCCAGCAGCGCCCCCGGGACAGGGAAAACAGATACGCAGTATTTT
CDR3 protein: CASSAPGTGKTDTQYF

V gene: TRBV5-1
clone size: few
D gene: NA
J gene: TRBJ2-1
CDR3 length: 14
CDR3 DNA: TGCGCCAGCAGCCCCTTTGGGGCGGCCAATGAGCAGTTCTTC
CDR3 protein: CASSPFGAANEQFF

V gene: TRBV11-2
clone size: NA
D gene: TRBD2
J gene: TRBJ2-1
CDR3 length: 15
CDR3 DNA: TGTGCCAGCAGCCCCGGGACTAGCGGGGGAAATGAGCAGTTCTTC
CDR3 protein: CASSPGTSGGNEQFF

V gene: TRBV29-1
clone size: few
D gene: NA
J gene: TRBJ1-1
CDR3 length: 12
CDR3 DNA: TGCAGCGTTATCAGCATGAACACTGAAGCTTTCTTT
CDR3 protein: CSVISMNTEAFF

V gene: TRBV6-5
clone size: few
D gene: NA
J gene: TRBJ1-1
CDR3 length: 15
CDR3 DNA: TGTGCCAGCTACCAGTGGAGTCTCATGAACACTGAAGCTTTCTTT
CDR3 protein: CASYQWSLMNTEAFF

V gene: TRBV5-3
clone size: NA
D gene: NA
J gene: TRBJ1-3
CDR3 length: 14
CDR3 DNA: TGTGCCAGAAGCGCACTCTACTCTGGAAACACCATATATTTT
CDR3 protein: CARSALYSGNTIYF

V gene: TRBV9
clone size: NA
D gene: NA
J gene: TRBJ2-3
CDR3 length: 14
CDR3 DNA: TGTGCCAGCAGCGTAGCCGGTATTACAGATACGCAGTATTTT
CDR3 protein: CASSVAGITDTQYF

V gene: TRBV29-1
clone size: NA
D gene: TRBD1
J gene: TRBJ1-2
CDR3 length: 14
CDR3 DNA: TGCAGCGTTGAACAGGGACAGAGCGGAGGGGGCTACACCTTC
CDR3 protein: CSVEQGQSGGGYTF

V gene: TRBV3-1/TRBV3-2
clone size: NA
D gene: NA
J gene: TRBJ2-2
CDR3 length: 18
CDR3 DNA: TGTGCCAGCAGCCAAGACGCACGGGGCAGGGGGAACACCGGGGAGCTGTTTTTT
CDR3 protein: CASSQDARGRGNTGELFF

V gene: TRBV15
clone size: NA
D gene: NA
J gene: TRBJ1-1
CDR3 length: 17
CDR3 DNA: TGTGCCACCAGCAGTGAAACAAACCGGGACACCCACACTGAAGCTTTCTTT
CDR3 protein: CATSSETNRDTHTEAFF